This T cell receptor beta chain was recovered during a study of T-cell reconstitution after alpha-beta-depleted transplantation in children. This clonotype has ten or more counts. Molecular barcoding with unique molecular identifiers was used for the TCRbeta library. TCRdb redid the calling of the PCR reads with MiXCR, one entry per CDR3 protein. The sample consists of roughly 180,000 distinct CDR3 sequences, more than 14% of them appearing once. The CDR3 contains 12 residues. The germline CDR1 and CDR2 sequences are DFQATT and SNEGSKA (reference sequence). The sequenced sample was PBMCs from the stem cell graft donor, obtained from the stem cell graft. The V call is TRBV20-1, the J call TRBJ2-1; TRBD1 aligns across 8 bases. The TCR originated in a human donor who donated a stem cell graft to a child with acute lymphoblastic leukemia. The CDR3 DNA sequence: TGCAGAATAGGACAGGGTAACAATGAGCAGTTCTTC. The encoded protein is CRIGQGNNEQFF.